The rows below give T cell receptor beta chains drawn from one sample of a study of CXCR3-negative and CXCR3-positive naive CD8 T cells. TCRdb re-analyzed the 5' RACE reads; it lists each CDR3 protein once, without DNA. The ten top clones account for approximately 0.54%, within a sample of about 89,000 distinct CDR3 sequences. Material for sequencing was naive CXCR3+ CD8+ T cells from blood. The receptors were sampled from a human donor in good health. Some clones in this sample may be carry-over from other donors' samples. The CDR3 runs from the conserved cysteine through the conserved F or W. Fields, in order: V gene, J gene, CDR3 protein.

TRBV12-3/TRBV12-4	TRBJ1-1	CASSLGQPEAFF
TRBV12-3/TRBV12-4	TRBJ2-1	CASSFSLAGVNEQFF
TRBV9	TRBJ2-5	CASSRSGSNQETQYF
TRBV7-9	TRBJ2-5	CASSPRIDRAQETQYF
TRBV28	TRBJ2-2	CASTELSLANTGELFF
TRBV19	TRBJ1-2	CATGLNYGYTF
TRBV27	TRBJ2-1	CASSFPGGAYNEQFF
TRBV19	TRBJ1-3	CASSIGWNSPGNTIYF
TRBV5-1	TRBJ2-7	CASSFDMLRYEQYF
TRBV29-1	TRBJ2-1	CSVEELDGGTSEFF
TRBV6-5	TRBJ2-7	CASSDLPNRGEQYF
TRBV12-3/TRBV12-4	TRBJ2-2	CASSFRSGELFF
TRBV30	TRBJ2-7	CAWRTSGMYEQYF
TRBV4-1	TRBJ2-7	CASSQELAGVYYEQYF
TRBV7-8	TRBJ2-1	CASSFRGDYNEQFF
TRBV12-3/TRBV12-4	TRBJ2-1	CASSFPGGGGLSYNEQFF
TRBV28	TRBJ2-1	CASSYTPGQGTYNEQFF
TRBV7-8	TRBJ2-2	CASEGTTGELFF
TRBV12-3/TRBV12-4	TRBJ2-1	CASRPDNDEQFF
TRBV28	TRBJ1-6	CASSLYGLVLDRGDLPLHF
TRBV14	TRBJ2-7	CASSQVEGRGTYEQYF
TRBV5-1	TRBJ1-4	CASSLAGAKGEKLFF
TRBV6-5	TRBJ2-3	CASSLGTGGTSTQYF
TRBV9	TRBJ2-6	CASSGDSGANVLTF
TRBV20-1	TRBJ1-4	CSATLAEKLFF
TRBV7-9	TRBJ2-1	CASSFSGGASLSSYNEQFF
TRBV12-3/TRBV12-4	TRBJ1-6	CASSFGGNLNSPLHF
TRBV12-3/TRBV12-4	TRBJ2-4	CASSPQGDVIQYF
TRBV19	TRBJ2-7	CASSIGRTGTYEQYF
TRBV28	TRBJ2-3	CASTVGTRGADTQYF
TRBV29-1	TRBJ2-1	CSVSSSYNEQFF
TRBV29-1	TRBJ2-5	CSAEPEYQETQYF
TRBV5-1	TRBJ2-1	CASSLGEEQFF
TRBV7-8	TRBJ2-2	CASSFPGTGGNTGELFF
TRBV4-1	TRBJ1-1	CASTMRDGVNTEAFF
TRBV29-1	TRBJ2-7	CSVLTDAYEQYF
TRBV25-1	TRBJ1-6	CASSDPTTGAGSPLHF
TRBV29-1	TRBJ2-3	CSVGAGGGDTQYF
TRBV7-6	TRBJ2-3	CASSLWASGGADTEYF
TRBV28	TRBJ2-2	CASSLDSFTAGELFF
TRBV4-1	TRBJ1-1	CASSQDTWDTEAFF
TRBV10-1	TRBJ2-3	CASSTSRESTDTQYF
TRBV27	TRBJ2-5	CASSWTTGETQYF
TRBV28	TRBJ2-3	CASSLSTADTQYF
TRBV5-5	TRBJ2-7	CASSYAGTSGYEQYF
TRBV6-2/TRBV6-3	TRBJ2-7	CASSYVGTRAYEQYF
TRBV7-9	TRBJ2-7	CASSLALGEGEQYF
TRBV18	TRBJ2-3	CASSPSSGADTQYF
TRBV29-1	TRBJ2-2	CSVEGWVAGGPAGELFF
TRBV29-1	TRBJ1-3	CSVAQRTLSGNTIYF
TRBV7-9	TRBJ2-1	CASSTGTGINEQFF
TRBV25-1	TRBJ2-2	CASTPAGTTSITGELFF
TRBV29-1	TRBJ2-1	CSVPQGYEQFF